This is a list of T cell receptor beta chains from one sample in a study of neurological immune-mediated disorders. TCRdb fed the 5' RACE reads into MiXCR, producing one record per CDR3 protein. Found here are about 59,000 distinct CDR3 sequences, approximately 25% of them singletons; the top ten hold about 4.3%. Sequenced sample: PBMCs. The receptors were gathered from a man between 60 and 75 years old with HTLV-1-associated myelopathy (HAM/TSP). CDR3s include the opening cysteine and the closing phenylalanine or tryptophan. A D gene is named only where the DNA matches it firmly. The size field reads once, few, many or a size class.

J gene | D gene | V gene | clone size | CDR3 protein | CDR3 DNA
TRBJ2-7 | TRBD2 | TRBV20-1 | many | CSASGLAPSNEQYF | TGCAGTGCCTCCGGACTAGCCCCCTCCAACGAGCAGTACTTC
TRBJ2-7 | NA | TRBV7-9 | many | CASSLDVKAGKYF | TGTGCCAGCAGCTTAGACGTTAAGGCAGGCAAGTACTTC
TRBJ1-1 | NA | TRBV2 | few | CASSEGEHWVGQGAFF | TGTGCCAGCAGTGAAGGCGAACACTGGGTCGGCCAGGGAGCTTTCTTT
TRBJ2-1 | NA | TRBV4-2 | medium-sized | CASSQVQGPVISDEQFF | TGTGCCAGCAGCCAAGTTCAAGGGCCAGTTATTAGCGATGAGCAGTTCTTC
TRBJ2-2 | NA | TRBV9 | once | CASSVVPNTGELFF | TGTGCCAGCAGCGTAGTTCCGAACACCGGGGAGCTGTTTTTT
TRBJ2-1 | TRBD2 | TRBV7-3 | many | CASSYGTSGRTSYNEQFF | TGTGCCAGCAGCTATGGGACTAGCGGGAGGACTTCCTACAATGAGCAGTTCTTC
TRBJ1-6 | NA | TRBV28 | many | CASNSGQGNNSPLHF | TGTGCCAGCAATTCCGGGCAGGGGAATAATTCACCCCTCCACTTT
TRBJ2-7 | TRBD2 | TRBV20-1 | many | CSARGASGRDAYEQYF | TGCAGTGCTAGAGGGGCTAGCGGGAGGGACGCCTACGAGCAGTACTTC
TRBJ2-7 | TRBD1 | TRBV20-1 | many | CSASGQGASYEQYF | TGCAGTGCTAGCGGACAGGGGGCTTCCTACGAGCAGTACTTC
TRBJ2-7 | NA | TRBV20-1 | many | CSHSGLLSYEQYF | TGCAGCCATAGCGGACTTCTCTCCTACGAGCAGTACTTC
TRBJ2-3 | NA | TRBV6-1 | many | CASQGDTQYF | TGTGCCAGCCAGGGAGATACGCAGTATTTT
TRBJ2-2 | NA | TRBV7-8 | many | CASSSERRYSSNTGELFF | TGTGCCAGCAGCTCGGAACGGCGGTATTCTTCGAACACCGGGGAGCTGTTTTTT